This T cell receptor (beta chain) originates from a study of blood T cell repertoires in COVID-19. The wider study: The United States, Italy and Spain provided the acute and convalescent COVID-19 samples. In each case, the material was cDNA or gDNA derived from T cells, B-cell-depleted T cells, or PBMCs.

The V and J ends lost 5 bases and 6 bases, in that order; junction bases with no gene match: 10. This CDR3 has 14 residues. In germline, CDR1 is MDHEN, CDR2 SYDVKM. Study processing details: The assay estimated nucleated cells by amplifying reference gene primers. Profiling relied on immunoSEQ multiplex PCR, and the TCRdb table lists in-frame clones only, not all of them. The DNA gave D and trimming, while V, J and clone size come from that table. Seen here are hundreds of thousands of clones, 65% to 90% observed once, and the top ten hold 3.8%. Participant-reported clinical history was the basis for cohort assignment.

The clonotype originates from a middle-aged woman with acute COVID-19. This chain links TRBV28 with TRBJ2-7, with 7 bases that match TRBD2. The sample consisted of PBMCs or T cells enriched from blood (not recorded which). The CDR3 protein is CASSQGPREGEQYF. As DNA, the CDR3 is TGTGCCAGCAGTCAGGGCCCCAGGGAGGGCGAGCAGTACTTC.